The present entry profiles one T cell receptor beta chain with its context. Recovered status in Cohort 3 required two negative PCRs, clearance, or symptom resolution. Trimming removed 2 bases from V and 13 bases from J; junction bases left unmatched: 9. In germline, CDR1 is SGDLS, CDR2 YYNGEE. This CDR3 is built from 13 residues. The sample is drawn from a study of blood T cell repertoires in COVID-19. About the research overall: Italy, Spain and the United States were the sources of the convalescent and acute COVID-19 samples.

Under the authors' procedure: It was from reference gene primer amplification that nucleated cell counts were estimated. Sequenced by immunoSEQ multiplex PCR; TCRdb stores in-frame clones only, minus some. The V and J calls and clone size come from that table; D and trimming were worked out from the DNA. The sample shows around 330,000 clones, around nine tenths of them seen only once. The sequence was obtained from a woman aged 40 to 55 who had recovered from COVID-19. This rearrangement joins TRBV9 to TRBJ1-2; TRBD1 matches 9 bases. Sequenced sample: PBMCs or T cells enriched from blood (not recorded which). The CDR3 here is CASSVRDRELSTF. The CDR3 DNA sequence: TGTGCCAGCAGCGTGAGGGACAGGGAACTTTCCACCTTC.